This passage covers 21 T cell receptor beta chains from one sample sequenced in a study of blood T cell repertoires in COVID-19. The assay was immunoSEQ multiplex PCR, and TCRdb's table has in-frame clones only and misses some. Of over 120,000 clones in the sample, 75% to 90% were seen once. The source material was peripheral blood. Receptors originate from a man aged 65 to 85 who had recovered from COVID-19.

The rearrangement joins TRBV5-1 to TRBJ2-7; 8 bases fit TRBD1. Germline V CDR1 and CDR2: SGHRS, YFSETQ. Germline trimming cut 5 bases from V and 5 bases from J; bases unmatched to any gene: 18. The CDR3 length is 17 residues. CDR3 amino acids: CASSPIPQGALTHEQYF. CDR3 bases: TGCGCCAGCAGTCCGATTCCTCAGGGGGCGCTTACCCACGAGCAGTACTTC.

The CDR3: CASNRQGGGETQYF. In DNA, the CDR3 is TGTGCCAGCAACCGACAGGGGGGTGGAGAGACCCAGTACTTC. The rearrangement uses TRBV7-9 and TRBJ2-5; TRBD1 agrees at 9 bases. This CDR3 contains 14 residues. V was pared by 7 bases and J by 4 bases, with 7 bases of the junction left unmatched. CDR1 is SEHNR, CDR2 FQNEAQ, per germline (reference sequence).

This clone was detected many times. The sample carries other DNA sequences with the same CDR3. The chain recombines TRBV11-2 with TRBJ2-7; no firm D call. Germline values: CDR1 SGHAT, CDR2 FQNNGV. The CDR3 runs 13 residues. V gave up 1 base and J gave up 0 bases, with 4 bases separating them. In DNA, the CDR3 is TGTGCCAGCAGCTTAGCCAGCTCCTACGAGCAGTACTTC. As protein: CASSLASSYEQYF.

This chain joins TRBV27 and TRBJ1-1; D gene ambiguous. Per germline, CDR1 MNHEY and CDR2 SMNVEV (reference sequence). CDR3 length equals 11 residues. V was shortened by 10 bases and J by 9 bases, with 15 bases between the two germline ends. The CDR3 nucleotides read TGTGCCACCGGGATGAGGGCGAAAGCTTTCTTT. Residues: CATGMRAKAFF.

The chain carries TRBV7-9 and TRBJ2-7, with 7 positions matching TRBD2. This CDR3 comprises 16 residues. Germline CDR1 reads SEHNR; CDR2 reads FQNEAQ (reference sequence). V was clipped by 6 bases and J by 3 bases; unmatched bases: 14. As DNA, the CDR3 is TGTGCCAGCAGTTCAAGCCTGTCAGCGGGAAGCTACGAGCAGTACTTC. Its translation is CASSSSLSAGSYEQYF.

This rearrangement joins TRBV12-3 or TRBV12-4 to TRBJ2-1; maybe TRBD2 (6 bases). The CDR3 contains 13 residues. The ends were cut back, 6 bases at V and 10 bases at J, with 16 bases in the middle. CDR3 sequence (DNA): TGTGCCAGCAGGGGACTCCGCCGAATGGAGCAGTTCTTC. Protein: CASRGLRRMEQFF.

As DNA, the CDR3 is TGTGCCAGTAGTATGTGGAGTAGCTCCTACGAGCAGTACTTC. The encoded protein is CASSMWSSSYEQYF. V gene TRBV19 combines with J gene TRBJ2-7; D gene unclear. This CDR3 has 14 amino acids. Trimming cost V 3 bases and J 0 bases, with 9 bases left between them. CDR1 is LNHDA and CDR2 is SQIVND in the germline V gene (reference sequence).

V gene TRBV15 combines with J gene TRBJ2-3; 8 nucleotides align to TRBD2. The germline gives CDR1 LNHNV, CDR2 YYDKDF (reference sequence). The CDR3 has 17 amino acids. Trimming removed 4 bases from V and 4 bases from J; junction bases left unmatched: 13. The CDR3 is CATSIRADSGIADTQYF. The CDR3, as DNA: TGTGCCACCAGCATCCGCGCGGATAGCGGGATTGCAGATACGCAGTATTTT. The complete variable domain, with remaining parts taken from reference TRBV15 and TRBJ2-3, reads DAMVIQNPRYQVTQFGKPVTLSCSQTLNHNVMYWYQQKSSQAPKLLFHYYDKDFNNEADTPDNFQSRRPNTSFCFLDIRSPGLGDTAMYLCATSIRADSGIADTQYFGPGTRLTVL.

The V gene is TRBV5-8, the J gene TRBJ2-6, with a possible D match to TRBD1 (5 bases). The CDR3 runs to 17 residues. Germline CDR1 and CDR2: SGHTS and YDEGEE. Between the trimmed V and J ends, which lost 0 bases and 0 bases, there was a span of 10 bases. The CDR3 loop is CASSLERQFSGANVLTF. CDR3 sequence (DNA): TGTGCCAGCAGCTTGGAGAGACAGTTCTCTGGGGCCAACGTCCTGACTTTC.

V is TRBV4-3 and J is TRBJ2-2; possible D gene TRBD2, 5 bases. This CDR3 is built from 16 residues. Germline values: CDR1 LGHNA, CDR2 YSLEER. V was shortened by 1 base and J by 3 bases, with 12 bases between the two germline ends. The CDR3 spells CASSQGGWGDTGELFF. CDR3 coding DNA: TGCGCCAGCAGCCAAGGCGGGTGGGGTGACACCGGGGAGCTGTTTTTT.

The chain carries TRBV5-4 and TRBJ1-3; D is undetermined. Looked up from germline, CDR1 is SGHNT and CDR2 is YYREEE (reference sequence). The ends were cut back, 3 bases at V and 0 bases at J, with 7 bases in the middle. The CDR3 runs to 14 residues. CDR3 sequence reads: CASSSAGSGNTIYF. The CDR3 DNA sequence: TGTGCCAGCAGCTCAGCAGGCTCTGGAAACACCATATATTTT.

J is TRBJ2-7 and V is TRBV30; D is ambiguous. Germline lookup yields CDR1 GTSNPN and CDR2 SVGIG (reference sequence). This CDR3 spans 13 amino acids. Trimming left V 2 bases short and J 2 bases short, with 10 bases between. The CDR3 is CAWSWRRAYEQYF. Written as DNA, the CDR3 is TGTGCCTGGAGTTGGAGACGAGCCTACGAGCAGTACTTC.

This chain uses TRBV5-1 with TRBJ2-7, with D perhaps TRBD2 (6 bases). Trimming took off 0 bases at V and 3 bases at J, with 16 bases between the two ends. Germline CDR1 is SGHRS and CDR2 is YFSETQ. This CDR3 contains 16 residues. Written as DNA, the CDR3 is TGCGCCAGCAGCTTGGTGTCGGGACTGGGCCGCTACGAGCAGTACTTC. Its translation is CASSLVSGLGRYEQYF. Using reference TRBV5-1 and TRBJ2-7 for the parts outside the CDR3, the full variable domain is KAGVTQTPRYLIKTRGQQVTLSCSPISGHRSVSWYQQTPGQGLQFLFEYFSETQRNKGNFPGRFSGRQFSNSRSEMNVSTLELGDSALYLCASSLVSGLGRYEQYFGPGTRLTVT.

The chain links TRBV7-8 to TRBJ2-7, with 11 bases aligning to TRBD2. Trimming took 11 bases from V and 3 from J; bases not matched to a gene: 6. Germline CDR1 SGHVS, CDR2 FQNEAQ. The CDR3 consists of 13 residues. CDR3 protein: CAVSGRASYEQYF. In DNA, the CDR3 is TGTGCCGTTAGCGGGAGGGCCAGCTACGAGCAGTACTTC.

This clone was picked up a small number of times. This chain links TRBV10-2 with TRBJ1-2, with TRBD1 as a possible D gene (5 bases). This CDR3 spans 16 amino acids. The V end lost 6 bases, the J end lost 7 bases, and 24 bases lay between the germline ends. CDR1 WSHSY and CDR2 SAAADI come from the germline V gene. The CDR3 nucleotides are TGCGCCAGCAGGGCATTGCTTCAGGTCCCCGGGGGTGGCTACACCTTC. Translating it yields CASRALLQVPGGGYTF.

The chain links TRBV6-5 to TRBJ2-7, with 8 bases matching TRBD1. Germline V gene lookup returns CDR1 MNHEY and CDR2 SVGAGI. This CDR3 is built from 14 residues. V was pared by 7 bases and J by 2 bases, with 7 bases of the junction left unmatched. The CDR3 is CASTQRDRTYEQYF. For the CDR3, the DNA is TGTGCCAGCACCCAGAGGGACAGGACCTACGAGCAGTACTTC.

This chain uses TRBV5-1 with TRBJ2-5, with TRBD2 matching over 7 bases. The CDR3 is 15 amino acids. CDR1 and CDR2 from the germline V gene are SGHRS and YFSETQ. Trimming removed 5 bases from V and 1 base from J; junction bases left unmatched: 8. The CDR3: CASSGEGTLQETQYF. The CDR3 DNA follows: TGCGCCAGCAGTGGGGAGGGGACCCTCCAAGAGACCCAGTACTTC.

The chain has TRBV4-1 and TRBJ2-1, with a possible D match to TRBD1 (5 bases). CDR1 and CDR2 from the germline V gene are MGHRA and YSYEKL. CDR3 length: 15 amino acids. V was clipped by 3 bases and J by 3 bases, with 12 bases between them. In nucleotides, the CDR3 is TGCGCCAGCAGCCATGGGGCGGTTGGCTACAATGAGCAGTTCTTC. Translated: CASSHGAVGYNEQFF.

This chain's CDR3 is CASSLSESTDTQYF. In DNA, the CDR3 is TGTGCCAGCAGTTTGTCGGAGAGCACAGATACGCAGTATTTT. This rearrangement joins TRBV27 to TRBJ2-3; no clear D gene. Germline CDR1 reads MNHEY; CDR2 reads SMNVEV (reference sequence). V lost 3 bases, J lost 0 bases, and 7 bases lay in between. The CDR3 runs to 14 residues.

The genes are TRBV6-6 and TRBJ1-4; perhaps TRBD1 as D (6 bases). The CDR3 runs 14 residues. Per the germline V gene, CDR1 is MNHNY and CDR2 is SVGAGI (reference sequence). V was shortened by 2 bases and J by 4 bases, with 8 bases between the two germline ends. The CDR3 protein is CASSYQGSNEKLFF. CDR3 sequence (DNA): TGTGCCAGCAGTTACCAGGGGAGTAATGAAAAACTGTTTTTT.

The chain couples TRBV7-2 to TRBJ2-4, with D possibly TRBD1 on 5 matching bases. Trimming removed 5 bases at V and 3 bases at J, with 14 bases between. This CDR3 has 15 residues. Germline-derived CDR1 and CDR2 are SGHTA and FQGNSA. The CDR3 DNA is TGTGCCAGCAGCAGGATGGGGCTAGACAAAAACATTCAGTACTTC. Translation gives CASSRMGLDKNIQYF.